The rows below give T cell receptor beta chains drawn from one sample of a study of shared clonotypes between healthy human individuals. Sequencing was performed with immunoSEQ multiplex PCR; in TCRdb, only in-frame clones are kept and a portion is missing. The data hold more than 2 million clones, with over 85% observed a single time. The sample taken for sequencing was naive CD8+ T cells sorted from blood. These TCRs come from a man aged 18-30 years in good health. Each CDR3 is given with its conserved first and last residue. A D gene is named only where the DNA matches it firmly. A clone size is listed for some rows: how often the clone was seen (once, few, many), or a class if it is expanded.

TRBD2,TRBJ2-5,-,16,TRBV10-2,TGCGCCAGCACCTCGGTACTAGCGGGGGGCGGAGAGACCCAGTACTTC,CASTSVLAGGGETQYF
-,TRBJ2-3,once,14,TRBV27,TGTGCCAGCAGTTGGGACTCTAGCACAGATACGCAGTATTTT,CASSWDSSTDTQYF
-,TRBJ2-7,once,15,TRBV4-3,TGCGCCAGCAGCCAAGATGGGAACGGGGCCTACGAGCAGTACTTC,CASSQDGNGAYEQYF
-,TRBJ2-2,-,14,TRBV4-3,TGCGCCAGCAGGACGAACTCGAACACCGGGGAGCTGTTTTTT,CASRTNSNTGELFF
TRBD1,TRBJ1-1,few,13,TRBV5-1,TGCGCCAGCAGCTGGACAGGGCCCACTGAAGCTTTCTTT,CASSWTGPTEAFF
-,TRBJ2-5,-,14,TRBV4-1,TGCGCCAGCAGCCAACTGGTAGGGGAGGAGACCCAGTACTTC,CASSQLVGEETQYF
TRBD1,TRBJ1-3,-,18,TRBV7-9,TGTGCCAGCAGCCTGATAGAGGACAGGGTCCGATTTGGAAACACCATATATTTT,CASSLIEDRVRFGNTIYF
-,TRBJ2-3,-,16,TRBV13,TGTGCCAGCAGCCCTGCTAGGGGTCCCTCCACAGATACGCAGTATTTT,CASSPARGPSTDTQYF
-,TRBJ2-1,-,17,TRBV5-6,TGTGCCAGCACCGCGAACCTAGTCTCTTCCTCCTACAATGAGCAGTTCTTC,CASTANLVSSSYNEQFF
TRBD2,TRBJ2-1,-,14,TRBV13,TGTGCCAGCACCGGGACTAGCGGCTACAATGAGCAGTTCTTC,CASTGTSGYNEQFF
-,TRBJ2-2,-,16,TRBV19,TGTGCCAGTAGTCCGCGCCGGGGCGAGGACACCGGGGAGCTGTTTTTT,CASSPRRGEDTGELFF
-,TRBJ1-1,-,13,TRBV5-6,TGTGCCAGCAGCTTTGGATCACAGGATGAAGCTTTCTTT,CASSFGSQDEAFF
-,TRBJ1-3,-,12,TRBV5-4,TGTGCCAGCAGCTTGGAAGGAAACACCATATATTTT,CASSLEGNTIYF
-,TRBJ2-7,-,15,TRBV7-6,TGTGCCAGCAGCTTAGAGGTTAGCCGCTCCTACGAGCAGTACTTC,CASSLEVSRSYEQYF
TRBD1,TRBJ2-7,-,15,TRBV27,TGTGCCAGCAGTTTAGCCCGGGACAGGGGCTACGAGCAGTACTTC,CASSLARDRGYEQYF
-,TRBJ2-7,-,13,TRBV7-6,TGTGCCAGCAACAACCCAGGGAACTACGAGCAGTACTTC,CASNNPGNYEQYF
-,TRBJ2-4,-,16,TRBV7-9,TGTGCCAGCAGCTCACCCGGGGGTGGGACCAAAAACATTCAGTACTTC,CASSSPGGGTKNIQYF
-,TRBJ2-2,-,14,TRBV28,TGTGCCAGCACCCTGGTTCTAGGGGCCGGGGAGCTGTTTTTT,CASTLVLGAGELFF
-,TRBJ2-7,-,13,TRBV29-1,TGCAGCGTTGATGTACAGGGAGTCGGCGAGCAGTACTTC,CSVDVQGVGEQYF
TRBD1,TRBJ1-4,-,14,TRBV19,TGTGCCAGTAGTACGACAGGGTCCTCTGAAAAACTGTTTTTT,CASSTTGSSEKLFF
TRBD1,TRBJ2-2,-,17,TRBV5-1,TGCGCCAGCAGCTGGGGATCCCAGGGGGCGAACACCGGGGAGCTGTTTTTT,CASSWGSQGANTGELFF
-,TRBJ2-3,-,15,TRBV30,TGTGCCTGGAGTGTATCTAGCGTCAACCCAGATACGCAGTATTTT,CAWSVSSVNPDTQYF
-,TRBJ1-2,-,14,TRBV13,TGTGCCAGCAGCGAACCCCTGGCTAACTATGGCTACACCTTC,CASSEPLANYGYTF
-,TRBJ1-4,-,18,TRBV2,TGTGCCAGCAGTGATCCCTTTGGACAGTTAGGGGGTTATGAAAAACTGTTTTTT,CASSDPFGQLGGYEKLFF
-,TRBJ1-1,-,14,TRBV5-6,TGTGCCAGCAGCTTGGCCTCGGGATACACTGAAGCTTTCTTT,CASSLASGYTEAFF
-,TRBJ2-6,-,16,TRBV9,TGTGCCAGCAGTCACTACAGGGAAGTAGGGGCCAACGTCCTGACTTTC,CASSHYREVGANVLTF
TRBD1,TRBJ1-1,-,16,TRBV4-3,TGCGCCAGCAGCCAAGATCGGAAAACAGGGGACACTGAAGCTTTCTTT,CASSQDRKTGDTEAFF
-,TRBJ2-1,once,14,TRBV4-1,TGCGCCAGCAGCCAGAGGGGAGCATACAATGAGCAGTTCTTC,CASSQRGAYNEQFF
-,TRBJ2-2,-,12,TRBV7-6,TGTGCCAGCAGTTGGGAAACCGGGGAGCTGTTTTTT,CASSWETGELFF
-,TRBJ1-5,-,14,TRBV6-1,TGTGCCAGCAGGGAGACAGGCGGGGTTCAGCCCCAGCATTTT,CASRETGGVQPQHF
-,TRBJ2-5,-,16,TRBV7-2,TGTGCCAGCAGCTTAGCTTTAGGTAGCGAACAAGAGACCCAGTACTTC,CASSLALGSEQETQYF
TRBD1,TRBJ2-3,-,18,TRBV6-1,TGTGCCAGCAGTGAAGCCCGACAGGGTCTAGGTACCAGAGATACGCAGTATTTT,CASSEARQGLGTRDTQYF
TRBD1,TRBJ1-6,-,16,TRBV4-1,TGCGCCAGCAGCCAAGGAGGGACAGGACTTAATTCACCCCTCCACTTT,CASSQGGTGLNSPLHF
-,TRBJ2-3,-,11,TRBV11-2,TGTGCCAGCAGCCTGGGCTTACCGCAGTATTTT,CASSLGLPQYF
TRBD2,TRBJ2-7,-,15,TRBV6-5,TGTGCCAGCAGTTACTGGGCTAGCGGTACCTACGAGCAGTACTTC,CASSYWASGTYEQYF
TRBD1,TRBJ2-3,-,16,TRBV14,TGTGCCAGCAGCCAAGATGTGACAGGGGTGGCAGATACGCAGTATTTT,CASSQDVTGVADTQYF
-,TRBJ2-7,-,14,TRBV5-8,TGTGCCAGCAGCTTGGCAGGGCTTGCCTACGAGCAGTACTTC,CASSLAGLAYEQYF
-,TRBJ1-5,-,16,TRBV27,TGTGCCAGCAGTCCATCGCAGGGTGAAGTAAATCAGCCCCAGCATTTT,CASSPSQGEVNQPQHF
-,TRBJ1-3,-,13,TRBV30,TGTGCCTGGAGTTTAGCCTCTGGAAACACCATATATTTT,CAWSLASGNTIYF
-,TRBJ2-1,-,14,TRBV4-3,TGCGCCAGCAGCCAAGAGACAGACTACAATGAGCAGTTCTTC,CASSQETDYNEQFF
-,TRBJ1-2,-,11,TRBV15,TGTGCCACCAGCGAGGGGTATGGCTACACCTTC,CATSEGYGYTF
-,TRBJ2-7,-,12,TRBV11-2,TGTGCCAGCAGCACGGGACGCTACGAGCAGTACTTC,CASSTGRYEQYF